This T cell receptor (beta chain) is from a study of regulatory T cells in long-lasting Graves disease. CDR3 length: 18 residues. CDR1 MGHRA and CDR2 YSYEKL come from the germline V gene. With 3 bases clipped from V and 4 bases from J, the junction kept 11 bases outside the gene matches. Indicated time point: persistent/refractory GD, antithyroid drugs over 5 years with positive TRAb. The TCR library was prepared using RNA isolated from PBMCs. In this sample, this clonotype turned up a few times. iRepertoire HTBI primers and Arm-PCR of CDR3 regions built TCR beta libraries. One entry per CDR3 protein, called by TCRdb with MiXCR from the multiplex PCR reads. The table includes about 310,000 distinct CDR3 sequences, around 20% detected once.

The sample consisted of peripheral blood mononuclear cells (PBMCs), taken when the disease was refractory, from a patient treated with antithyroid drugs. This receptor was obtained from a female donor with Graves disease. V usage is TRBV4-1 and J usage is TRBJ2-3; 12 nucleotides match TRBD2. In DNA, the CDR3 is TGCGCCAGCAGCCACCTTACCAGACTAGCGGGAGTCCCAGATACGCAGTATTTT. It translates to CASSHLTRLAGVPDTQYF.